This entry describes one TCR beta chain. This CDR3 contains 18 residues. Germline V CDR1 and CDR2: LNHDA, SQIVND (reference sequence). Trimming took off 0 bases at V and 5 bases at J, with 21 bases between the two ends. Each participant's cohort was designated according to participant-reported clinical history. These data originate in a study of blood T cell repertoires in COVID-19. Sequencing used immunoSEQ multiplex PCR; TCRdb keeps in-frame clones, though not all of them. The data hold roughly 250,000 clones, with approximately 83% observed a single time. Sequencing input: PBMCs or T cells enriched from blood (not recorded which). The genes are TRBV19 and TRBJ2-3; tentative D call: TRBD2 (7 bases). The sequence derives from a woman aged 30 to 39 who had recovered from COVID-19. The CDR3 region has the DNA TGTGCCAGTAGTATAGACCCCGGGGGGCGGAACCAGCTAGATACGCAGTATTTT. As protein: CASSIDPGGRNQLDTQYF.